Presented here are 22 T cell receptor beta chains from one specimen sequenced in a study of shared clonotypes between healthy human individuals. The table came from immunoSEQ multiplex PCR; TCRdb's copy has only in-frame clones and leaves some out. The sample yields some 1 million clones, about 75% seen once. The source material was memory CD4+ T cells sorted from blood. Subset indicated: CD45RA-negative fraction. The source is a man between 18 and 35 years old in good health.

The chain combines TRBV9 with TRBJ2-7, with D perhaps TRBD1 or TRBD2 (5 bases each). The CDR3 covers 14 residues. The V and J ends lost 4 bases and 2 bases respectively, with 13 bases between them. Germline CDR1 reads SGDLS; CDR2 reads YYNGEE. The CDR3 nucleotides read TGTGCCAGCAGCACCGGGACGGTACCCTACGAGCAGTACTTC. Its translation: CASSTGTVPYEQYF.

This chain connects TRBV7-9 to TRBJ2-5; no definite D call. This CDR3 comprises 12 residues. Trimming took 3 bases from V and 9 from J, leaving 11 bases between them. The germline gives CDR1 SEHNR, CDR2 FQNEAQ (reference sequence). DNA for the CDR3: TGTGCCAGCAGCTTCGACATCGGGTCCCAGTACTTC. It is translated as CASSFDIGSQYF.

The rearrangement uses TRBV19 and TRBJ1-2, with TRBD1 matching over 9 bases. V lost 4 bases and J lost 3; bases outside the gene matches: 12. The CDR3 sequence is 17 residues long. Germline V gene data show CDR1 as LNHDA and CDR2 as SQIVND (reference sequence). The CDR3 nucleotides are TGTGCCAGTAGTACCCATGGGCGACAGGGGGAGGACTATGGCTACACCTTC. Residues: CASSTHGRQGEDYGYTF.

The V gene is TRBV1, the J gene TRBJ1-1; the table gives TRBD1 as D, unverified against the DNA. TRBV1 is a documented pseudogene. The CDR3 totals 14 residues. CDR3 region: CTSSQLDTGTEAFF. CDR3 coding DNA: TGCACCAGCAGCCAATTAGACACAGGCACTGAAGCTTTCTTT.

This clone came up a few times. The gene calls are TRBV30 and TRBJ1-5, with D possibly TRBD1 on 6 matching bases. Per the germline V gene, CDR1 is GTSNPN and CDR2 is SVGIG (reference sequence). This CDR3 comprises 13 residues. The CDR3 reads CAIEGGADQPQHF. Here the CDR3 DNA reads TGTGCTATTGAGGGGGGCGCAGACCAGCCCCAGCATTTT.

The chain is built from TRBV5-1 and TRBJ2-5; D is perhaps TRBD1 (7 bases). The CDR3 is 15 residues long. Germline loops: CDR1 SGHRS, CDR2 YFSETQ. V lost 4 bases and J 1 base, leaving 14 bases between the germline ends. CDR3 sequence: CASSQGGTAQETQYF. For the CDR3, the DNA is TGCGCCAGCAGCCAAGGAGGGACAGCCCAAGAGACCCAGTACTTC.

The V gene is TRBV11-1, the J gene TRBJ1-2, with 7 bases that match TRBD1. The germline CDR1 and CDR2 sequences are SGHAT and FQDESV (reference sequence). The V and J ends lost 4 bases and 8 bases, in that order; junction bases with no gene match: 7. The CDR3 consists of 13 residues. The CDR3 DNA reads as TGTGCCAGCAGCTCGACAGGGCTTACGGGCTACACCTTC. Translated: CASSSTGLTGYTF.

The chain recombines TRBV30 with TRBJ1-6; D perhaps matches TRBD1 (5 bases). The CDR3 sequence is 15 residues long. V dropped 4 bases and J dropped 2 bases, with 12 bases sitting between them. CDR1 GTSNPN and CDR2 SVGIG come from the germline V gene (reference sequence). For the CDR3, the DNA is TGTGCCTGGAATTCGGGGACTACCTATAATTCACCCCTCCACTTT. Translation gives CAWNSGTTYNSPLHF.

The gene calls are TRBV28 and TRBJ2-1; D is unclear. Trimming took 7 bases from V and 1 from J, leaving 17 bases between them. The length of the CDR3 is 16 residues. Germline CDR1 and CDR2: MDHEN and SYDVKM. The chain's CDR3 is CASKAPRGRSYNEQFF. The CDR3 DNA sequence: TGTGCCAGCAAAGCCCCTAGAGGAAGGTCCTACAATGAGCAGTTCTTC.

This clone was detected a few times. The genes are TRBV7-2 and TRBJ2-3; 8 positions match TRBD1. V shed 5 bases and J 6 bases; nucleotides not matched to a gene: 13. Germline V gene data show CDR1 as SGHTA and CDR2 as FQGNSA. The CDR3 has 16 amino acids. CDR3 bases: TGTGCCAGCAGCGCATACAGTCAGGGGGCTTCGGATACGCAGTATTTT. It specifies CASSAYSQGASDTQYF.

This clone was detected ten times or more. The V gene is TRBV5-1, the J gene TRBJ1-6; perhaps TRBD1 as D (6 bases). V was pared by 4 bases and J by 6 bases, with 11 bases between. The CDR3 runs to 14 residues. Germline V gene data show CDR1 as SGHRS and CDR2 as YFSETQ. CDR3 loop: CASSRGQINSPLHF. The CDR3 DNA sequence: TGCGCCAGCAGCCGCGGACAGATTAATTCACCCCTCCACTTT.

CDR3 sequence (DNA): TGTGCCATCAGGGTGGGGCAGGAGTACGAGCAGTACTTC. Translation gives CAIRVGQEYEQYF. The chain recombines TRBV10-3 with TRBJ2-7; a possible D gene is TRBD1 (5 bases). V lost 6 bases and J 4 bases, leaving 13 bases between the germline ends. The CDR3 sequence is 13 residues long. Germline-derived CDR1 and CDR2 are ENHRY and SYGVKD.

The V call is TRBV7-6, the J call TRBJ2-1, with D perhaps matching TRBD2 (5 bases). The CDR3 runs 12 residues. The V end lost 1 base, the J end lost 12 bases, and 10 bases lay between the germline ends. Germline loops: CDR1 SGHVS, CDR2 FNYEAQ. The CDR3, as DNA: TGTGCCAGCAGCTTAGGGCGGACTCGGCAGTTCTTC. It encodes CASSLGRTRQFF.

The chain recombines TRBV9 with TRBJ2-5; D is possibly TRBD1 (5 bases). In germline, CDR1 is SGDLS, CDR2 YYNGEE. The CDR3 is 14 amino acids. Trimming took 4 bases from V and 5 from J, leaving 15 bases between them. CDR3 in amino acids: CASSPRQFTETQYF. The CDR3 DNA is TGTGCCAGCAGCCCCCGACAGTTTACGGAGACCCAGTACTTC.

This clone was observed a few times. The J gene is TRBJ1-6, the V gene TRBV6-5; the match to TRBD1 covers 7 bases. The CDR3 loop spans 16 amino acids. Trimming took 3 bases from V and 5 from J; bases not matched to a gene: 7. From germline, CDR1 is MNHEY and CDR2 SVGAGI. DNA for the CDR3: TGTGCCAGCAGTTATGTCCTGGGACAGAATAATTCACCCCTCCACTTT. It specifies CASSYVLGQNNSPLHF.

The V call is TRBV5-8, the J call TRBJ2-3; TRBD2 might be the D (6 bases). The length of the CDR3 is 15 residues. Per the germline V gene, CDR1 is SGHTS and CDR2 is YDEGEE. V was clipped by 1 base and J by 4 bases, with 13 bases between them. CDR3 nucleotides: TGTGCCAGCAGCTTGTATCCAGGAGGGGCAGATACGCAGTATTTT. Amino acids: CASSLYPGGADTQYF.

This clone was found a few times. The chain links TRBV30 to TRBJ1-5, with TRBD1 as a possible D gene (6 bases). This CDR3 has 13 residues. Germline values: CDR1 GTSNPN, CDR2 SVGIG (reference sequence). Trimming removed 1 base at V and 5 bases at J, with 9 bases between. Written as DNA, the CDR3 is TGTGCCTGGAGTGGGACAGAGTATCAGCCCCAGCATTTT. Protein sequence: CAWSGTEYQPQHF.

V usage is TRBV9 and J usage is TRBJ1-5; no clear D. Germline V gene sequence: CDR1 SGDLS, CDR2 YYNGEE. The V and J ends lost 0 bases and 0 bases respectively, with 13 bases between them. CDR3 size: 17 residues. The CDR3 sequence is CASSVGDNLGSNQPQHF. The CDR3 coding sequence is TGTGCCAGCAGCGTAGGAGACAATTTGGGTAGCAATCAGCCCCAGCATTTT.

This rearrangement joins TRBV30 to TRBJ1-6, with a possible D match to TRBD1 (6 bases). The CDR3 is 15 amino acids. Trimming stripped 2 bases from V and 2 bases from J, with 10 bases between. The V gene's germline CDR1 is GTSNPN and CDR2 SVGIG (reference sequence). The CDR3 DNA reads TGTGCCTGGAGTCCGAGGGGGGCCTATAATTCACCCCTCCACTTT. The encoded protein is CAWSPRGAYNSPLHF. The variable domain in full, completed from reference TRBV30 and TRBJ1-6, reads SQTIHQWPATLVQPVGSPLSLECTVEGTSNPNLYWYRQAAGRGLQLLFYSVGIGQISSEVPQNLSASRPQDRQFILSSKKLLLSDSGFYLCAWSPRGAYNSPLHFGNGTRLTVT.

The rearrangement joins TRBV5-4 to TRBJ2-2, with 8 bases fitting TRBD1. V gave up 7 bases and J gave up 0 bases; unmatched junction bases: 8. This CDR3 is built from 16 residues. In germline, CDR1 is SGHNT, CDR2 YYREEE (reference sequence). This CDR3 is CASSQGERANTGELFF. CDR3 nucleotides: TGTGCCAGCTCACAGGGGGAACGGGCGAACACCGGGGAGCTGTTTTTT.

The chain couples TRBV27 to TRBJ1-2, with D possibly matching TRBD1 (5 bases). The CDR3 is 13 amino acids. Trimming took 6 bases from V and 8 from J, leaving 16 bases between them. Germline CDR1 reads MNHEY; CDR2 reads SMNVEV (reference sequence). This CDR3 is CASSLGQGIGYTF. CDR3 DNA sequence: TGTGCCAGCAGCCTCGGTCAGGGAATAGGCTACACCTTC.

This chain joins TRBV11-1 and TRBJ2-5; D uncertain. V was pared by 1 base and J by 5 bases, with 11 bases between. The CDR3 runs to 14 residues. Germline CDR1 reads SGHAT; CDR2 reads FQDESV (reference sequence). Written as DNA, the CDR3 is TGTGCCAGCAGCTTAGAACTCCTCGGGGAGACCCAGTACTTC. It specifies CASSLELLGETQYF.